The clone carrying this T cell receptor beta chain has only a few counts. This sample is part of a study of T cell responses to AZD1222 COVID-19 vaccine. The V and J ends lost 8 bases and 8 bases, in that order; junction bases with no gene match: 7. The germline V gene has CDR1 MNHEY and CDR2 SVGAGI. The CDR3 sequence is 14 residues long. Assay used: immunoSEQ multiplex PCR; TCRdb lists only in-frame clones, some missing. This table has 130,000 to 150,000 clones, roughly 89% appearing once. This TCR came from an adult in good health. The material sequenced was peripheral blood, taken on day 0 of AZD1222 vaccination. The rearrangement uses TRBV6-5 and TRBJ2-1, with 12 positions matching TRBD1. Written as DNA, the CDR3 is TGTGCCAGCCAAGGGGGACAGGGGGCCCATGAGCAGTTCTTC. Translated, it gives CASQGGQGAHEQFF.